This T cell receptor beta chain was profiled in a study of blood T cells in healthy people across ages. Study results and caveats: In the absence of known donor CMV status, changes in expanded clonotypes were possibly confounded. Greater diversity and more naive CD4+ cells were seen in long-lived donors than in aged donors.

Using a J-beta primer mix together with a sample-barcoded 5' primer, a second PCR was run for roughly 6 to 11 cycles. Using its own MiXCR run on the 5' RACE reads, TCRdb lists one record per CDR3 protein. The data hold 1.5 million or so distinct CDR3 sequences, with around 42% observed a single time. With regard to this clonotype: The target antigen is unknown.

The origin of this receptor is a woman younger than 35 in good health. Material for sequencing was blood.

DNA for the CDR3: TGCAGCGTTGAAGATACCCTGTGGGGAAACACCATATATTTT. Its protein is CSVEDTLWGNTIYF. The chain employs TRBV29-1 and TRBJ1-3; D unclear. There are 14 residues in the CDR3. Trimming took off 0 bases at V and 4 bases at J, with 10 bases between the two ends. Germline V gene data show CDR1 as SQVTM and CDR2 as ANQGSEA.